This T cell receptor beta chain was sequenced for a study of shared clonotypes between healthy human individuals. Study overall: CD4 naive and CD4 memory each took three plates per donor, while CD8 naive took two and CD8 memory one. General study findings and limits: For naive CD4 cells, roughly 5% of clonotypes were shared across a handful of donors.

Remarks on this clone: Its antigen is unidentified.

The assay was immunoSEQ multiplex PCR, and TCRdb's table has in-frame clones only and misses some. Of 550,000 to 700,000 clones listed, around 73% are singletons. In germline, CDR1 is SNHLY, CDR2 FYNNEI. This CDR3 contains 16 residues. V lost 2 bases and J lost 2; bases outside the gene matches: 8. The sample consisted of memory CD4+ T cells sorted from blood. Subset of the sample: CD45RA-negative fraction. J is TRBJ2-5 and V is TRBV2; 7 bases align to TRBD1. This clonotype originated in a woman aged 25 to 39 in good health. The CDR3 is CASSETLDREQETQYF. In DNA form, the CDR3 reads TGTGCCAGCAGTGAAACCCTTGACAGGGAACAAGAGACCCAGTACTTC.